The 14 T cell receptor beta chains reported below all come from one sample, sequenced in a study of T cells after posttransplantation cyclophosphamide. Cells defined as naive were viable CD3+CD4+ or CD3+CD8+ and CCR7+CD45RA+CD45RO-CD95-CD27+CD28+. Only in-frame clones appear in the TCRdb table, and some are missing; sequencing was by immunoSEQ multiplex PCR. The data show 30,000 or so clones, about 89% seen once. Material for sequencing was naive CD4+ T cells sorted from PBMCs. The origin of the receptors is a woman aged 55-75 years in good health, CMV-negative, and a related stem cell transplant donor.

The V gene is TRBV21-1, the J gene TRBJ1-3. TRBV21-1 is designated a pseudogene. The CDR3 has 15 residues. The chain's CDR3 is CASSYGGGAGNTIYF. The CDR3 DNA reads TGTGCCAGCAGCTATGGGGGAGGGGCTGGAAACACCATATATTTT.

The CDR3 is CASSLAGPGIGEKLFF. The DNA of the CDR3 is TGTGCCAGCAGCTTAGCGGGTCCAGGGATTGGGGAAAAACTGTTTTTT. The chain carries TRBV7-2 and TRBJ1-4, with D possibly being TRBD1 (5 bases). The CDR3 is 16 amino acids. Deletions cut 0 bases from V and 8 bases from J, with 16 bases between. CDR1 and CDR2 (germline): SGHTA, FQGNSA.

The sample holds one count of this clone. The chain couples TRBV2 to TRBJ1-1; possibly TRBD1 for D (6 bases). The CDR3 has 14 residues. Germline CDR1 reads SNHLY; CDR2 reads FYNNEI. Trimming took 3 bases from V and 3 from J, leaving 11 bases between them. The CDR3 DNA follows: TGTGCCAGCAGTGACAGGGGAGGGGACACTGAAGCTTTCTTT. Amino acids: CASSDRGGDTEAFF.

This chain uses TRBV6-5 with TRBJ2-3, with TRBD2 as a possible D gene (5 bases). V was shortened by 6 bases and J by 5 bases, with 18 bases between the two germline ends. Germline loops: CDR1 MNHEY, CDR2 SVGAGI. This CDR3 has 15 residues. The CDR3 DNA sequence: TGTGCCAGCAGGTCGGGATCAGGAGGAGGAGATACGCAGTATTTT. It is translated as CASRSGSGGGDTQYF.

The CDR3 nucleotides are TGTGCCAGCAGTTTGTGGGGGCCCGGAAACACCATATATTTT. Translated: CASSLWGPGNTIYF. This chain uses TRBV28 with TRBJ1-3; a weak D match, TRBD1 (6 bases). With 3 bases removed from V and 4 bases from J, the gap between germline ends came to 10 bases. The CDR3 consists of 14 residues. Germline CDR1 MDHEN, CDR2 SYDVKM.

The chain joins TRBV27 to TRBJ2-1, with TRBD1 identical over 10 bases. This CDR3 comprises 15 residues. Germline values: CDR1 MNHEY, CDR2 SMNVEV (reference sequence). Trimming at V came to 3 bases and at J to 6 bases, leaving 5 bases not matched to a gene. In DNA, the CDR3 is TGTGCCAGCAGTTTGCGGGACAGGGGCTCCAATGAGCAGTTCTTC. This translates into CASSLRDRGSNEQFF.

V and J are TRBV6-1 and TRBJ2-5, with TRBD2 matching 10 bases. This CDR3 contains 13 residues. V was pared by 3 bases and J by 5 bases, with 0 bases of the junction left unmatched. Germline V gene sequence: CDR1 MNHNS, CDR2 SASEGT. This CDR3 reads CASSEGLAETQYF. Written as DNA, the CDR3 is TGTGCCAGCAGTGAGGGACTAGCGGAGACCCAGTACTTC.

V and J are TRBV7-9 and TRBJ1-5; TRBD1 is a possible D gene (6 bases). Germline assignment: CDR1 SEHNR and CDR2 FQNEAQ (reference sequence). V was trimmed by 2 bases and J by 1 base, leaving 6 bases between them. The CDR3 contains 14 residues. This chain's CDR3 is CASSLQGSNQPQHF. The DNA of the CDR3 is TGTGCCAGCAGCTTACAGGGGAGCAATCAGCCCCAGCATTTT.

The V call is TRBV28, the J call TRBJ2-7; the D is unclear. Germline assignment: CDR1 MDHEN and CDR2 SYDVKM. V lost 5 bases, J lost 3 bases, and 5 bases lay in between. The CDR3 spans 11 residues. The CDR3 DNA sequence: TGTGCCAGCAGTCTACTCTACGAGCAGTACTTC. Translated: CASSLLYEQYF. Complete variable domain (other parts from reference TRBV28 and TRBJ2-7): DVKVTQSSRYLVKRTGEKVFLECVQDMDHENMFWYRQDPGLGLRLIYFSYDVKMKEKGDIPEGYSVSREKKERFSLILESASTNQTSMYLCASSLLYEQYFGPGTRLTVT.

V and J are TRBV5-1 and TRBJ2-5; 8 bases are shared with TRBD2. The J call may not be correct, given that the DNA end is closer to TRBJ2-7. The CDR3 is 16 amino acids. CDR1 is SGHRS and CDR2 is YFSETQ in the germline V gene. CDR3 region: CASSLVSGGLSYEQYF. The DNA of the CDR3 is TGCGCCAGCAGCTTGGTCTCGGGGGGGCTATCCTACGAGCAGTACTTC.

The chain recombines TRBV28 with TRBJ1-2; D not certain. This CDR3 is 16 amino acids long. Trimming took 5 bases from V and 5 from J, leaving 21 bases between them. CDR1 and CDR2 from the germline V gene are MDHEN and SYDVKM. CDR3 DNA sequence: TGTGCCAGCAGTGGTGTTGCCCGGGCCCCGGGGTATGGCTACACCTTC. As protein: CASSGVARAPGYGYTF.

J is TRBJ2-7 and V is TRBV11-2, with TRBD2 matching over 13 bases. J lost 3 bases, V lost 4 bases, and 6 bases had no gene match. The CDR3 runs 16 residues. Germline CDR1 SGHAT, CDR2 FQNNGV. The CDR3 here is CASSSGTSGEFYEQYF. The CDR3 nucleotides read TGTGCCAGCAGCTCCGGGACTAGCGGGGAGTTCTACGAGCAGTACTTC.

The chain recombines TRBV10-3 with TRBJ2-5; D not resolved. CDR1 is ENHRY, CDR2 SYGVKD, per germline. This CDR3 spans 14 amino acids. V dropped 3 bases and J dropped 2 bases, with 10 bases sitting between them. CDR3 nucleotide sequence: TGTGCCATCAGTGATGGTAGAGGTCAAGAGACCCAGTACTTC. It specifies CAISDGRGQETQYF.

V and J are TRBV20-1 and TRBJ2-5; D ambiguous. With the DNA end fitting TRBJ2-7 better, the J assignment may be wrong. Germline values: CDR1 DFQATT, CDR2 SNEGSKA (reference sequence). This CDR3 is 10 amino acids long. In DNA, the CDR3 is TGCAGTGCTACGAGATACGAGCAGTACTTC. It is translated as CSATRYEQYF.